The 15 T cell receptor beta chains below were found in one sample sequenced in a study of spatial heterogeneity in lung cancer. The time point here: sample taken at primary tumor resection. Study-level results: Within tumors, counts of expanded alpha and beta TCRs tracked tumor mutation counts.

These receptors have no known antigen. TCRdb redid the calling of the 5' RACE reads with MiXCR, one entry per CDR3 protein. Of about 6,900 distinct CDR3 sequences listed, around 12% are singletons. Sequenced here: lung tumor tissue, sampled at surgery. These receptors were obtained from a male donor with early-stage non-small cell lung cancer.

This clonotype occurred a few times. The CDR3 DNA reads TGTGCCAGCAGCTTAACGGGAGACAGGCACGAGCAGTACTTC. Protein product: CASSLTGDRHEQYF. This sequence joins TRBV7-2 and TRBJ2-7; either TRBD1 or TRBD2 may supply D (6 bases each). The CDR3 sequence is 14 residues long. Germline V CDR1 and CDR2: SGHTA, FQGNSA. V was cut by 2 bases and J by 5 bases, with 13 bases left in between.

By frequency in the sample, this clonotype is medium-sized. V usage is TRBV29-1 and J usage is TRBJ2-3, with D possibly being TRBD1 or TRBD2 (6 bases each). The CDR3 extends over 12 amino acids. The germline gives CDR1 SQVTM, CDR2 ANQGSEA. Trimming took 6 bases from V and 6 from J, leaving 13 bases between them. The CDR3 coding sequence is TGCAGCGTCCGGGGGCAGGTGGATACGCAGTATTTT. It yields the protein CSVRGQVDTQYF.

The genes are TRBV9 and TRBJ2-1; D unclear. CDR1 and CDR2 from the germline V gene are SGDLS and YYNGEE. The CDR3 extends over 14 amino acids. V lost 4 bases and J lost 4, with 12 bases in between. This chain's CDR3 is CASSPPPGYNEQFF. CDR3 DNA sequence: TGTGCCAGCAGCCCACCCCCTGGTTACAATGAGCAGTTCTTC.

This clonotype was detected a few times. This rearrangement joins TRBV2 to TRBJ2-1, with TRBD2 as a possible D gene (6 bases). The germline gives CDR1 SNHLY, CDR2 FYNNEI. V was clipped by 7 bases and J by 6 bases, with 19 bases between them. This CDR3 comprises 15 residues. The CDR3 spells CASTITVGTFNEQFF. The CDR3 DNA is TGTGCCAGCACGATCACAGTGGGGACTTTCAATGAGCAGTTCTTC.

This clonotype showed up many times. The chain carries TRBV20-1 and TRBJ2-7; TRBD2 matches 7 bases. V was clipped by 0 bases and J by 4 bases; unmatched bases: 6. The CDR3 covers 14 residues. From germline, CDR1 is DFQATT and CDR2 SNEGSKA (reference sequence). CDR3 in amino acids: CSARDPGRGYEQYF. Here the CDR3 DNA reads TGCAGTGCTAGAGACCCTGGGCGGGGGTACGAGCAGTACTTC.

This clonotype was seen more than once but under ten times. This rearrangement joins TRBV6-2 or TRBV6-3 to TRBJ2-5; no firm D call. Per germline, CDR1 MNHEY and CDR2 SVGEGT. This CDR3 has 15 residues. V lost 5 bases and J lost 0, with 13 bases in between. Written as DNA, the CDR3 is TGTGCCAGCAGTCCCTCTCGGCTGCACCAAGAGACCCAGTACTTC. Protein product: CASSPSRLHQETQYF.

This clonotype was recorded many times. V and J are TRBV6-5 and TRBJ1-4; TRBD1 agrees at 8 bases. The CDR3 is 16 amino acids. The germline V gene encodes CDR1 MNHEY and CDR2 SVGAGI. V shed 5 bases, J shed 2 bases, and the junction held 7 bases outside the gene matches. In nucleotides, the CDR3 is TGTGCCAGCAGTCGGACAGGGTCGGTGACTAATGAAAAACTGTTTTTT. It codes for CASSRTGSVTNEKLFF.

This clonotype was recorded at least ten times. The rearrangement uses TRBV6-5 and TRBJ1-2; 7 bases agree with TRBD1. The J segment lost 2 bases and the V segment lost 6 bases, leaving 6 bases of the junction unmatched. CDR3 length: 14 residues. Germline CDR1 reads MNHEY; CDR2 reads SVGAGI. Here the CDR3 DNA reads TGTGCCAGCAGCCGAGGGACAGACAACTATGGCTACACCTTC. Its protein is CASSRGTDNYGYTF.

This clonotype was recorded at least ten times. The chain uses TRBV20-1 and TRBJ1-6; no definite D call. This CDR3 spans 12 amino acids. Trimming cost V 6 bases and J 7 bases, with 10 bases left between them. From germline, CDR1 is DFQATT and CDR2 SNEGSKA (reference sequence). In nucleotides, the CDR3 is TGCAGTGCCGCCATTGGGAATTCACCCCTCCACTTT. It yields the protein CSAAIGNSPLHF.

This clonotype has at least ten counts. The rearrangement joins TRBV5-1 to TRBJ2-2; D is possibly TRBD2 (6 bases). The CDR3 sequence is 14 residues long. V was pared by 3 bases and J by 4 bases, with 10 bases between. Germline-derived CDR1 and CDR2 are SGHRS and YFSETQ. In DNA form, the CDR3 reads TGCGCCAGCAGCTCCGGGACTTCCACCGGGGAGCTGTTTTTT. This encodes CASSSGTSTGELFF. Drawing the rest from reference TRBV5-1 and TRBJ2-2, the complete variable domain is KAGVTQTPRYLIKTRGQQVTLSCSPISGHRSVSWYQQTPGQGLQFLFEYFSETQRNKGNFPGRFSGRQFSNSRSEMNVSTLELGDSALYLCASSSGTSTGELFFGEGSRLTVL.

This clonotype showed up many times. V usage is TRBV7-3 and J usage is TRBJ2-2; D not certain. CDR1 SGHTA and CDR2 FQGTGA come from the germline V gene. Trimming stripped 4 bases from V and 2 bases from J, with 8 bases between. CDR3 size: 14 residues. CDR3 DNA: TGTGCCAGCAGCTCCAAAGATAACACCGGGGAGCTGTTTTTT. This translates into CASSSKDNTGELFF.

This clonotype was counted ten times or more. The gene calls are TRBV4-1 and TRBJ2-4; 11 bases are shared with TRBD2. Germline trimming cut 3 bases from V and 6 bases from J; bases unmatched to any gene: 4. Germline V gene data show CDR1 as MGHRA and CDR2 as YSYEKL. There are 15 residues in the CDR3. DNA of the CDR3: TGCGCCAGCAGCCAGGGCGGGACTAGCGGAAACATTCAGTACTTC. As protein: CASSQGGTSGNIQYF.

By sample fraction, this clonotype is medium-sized. The chain has TRBV20-1 and TRBJ1-6, with D possibly TRBD1 on 6 matching bases. The germline V and J ends were trimmed by 1 base and 12 bases, with 16 bases remaining between them. This CDR3 is built from 14 residues. Germline V gene data show CDR1 as DFQATT and CDR2 as SNEGSKA (reference sequence). The CDR3 nucleotides read TGCAGTGCTAGAGGGACAGAAGGGAGAGGACCCCTCCACTTT. This codes for CSARGTEGRGPLHF.

By sample fraction, this clonotype is medium-sized. The chain joins TRBV5-8 to TRBJ2-1; 13 bases match TRBD2. Losses at the gene ends were 4 bases for V and 6 bases for J; bases not matched to a gene: 7. The CDR3 is made up of 16 amino acids. Germline lookup yields CDR1 SGHTS and CDR2 YDEGEE. CDR3 amino acids: CASSGIRTSGSNEQFF. The DNA of the CDR3 is TGTGCCAGCAGCGGGATACGGACTAGCGGGAGCAATGAGCAGTTCTTC.

The V and J genes are TRBV20-1 and TRBJ2-3; D uncertain. The V gene lost 6 bases and the J gene lost 6 bases, with 13 bases spanning the gap. Germline-derived CDR1 and CDR2 are DFQATT and SNEGSKA (reference sequence). CDR3 length: 12 amino acids. CDR3 in amino acids: CSAGPPGDTQYF. The DNA of the CDR3 is TGCAGTGCAGGCCCTCCCGGGGATACGCAGTATTTT.